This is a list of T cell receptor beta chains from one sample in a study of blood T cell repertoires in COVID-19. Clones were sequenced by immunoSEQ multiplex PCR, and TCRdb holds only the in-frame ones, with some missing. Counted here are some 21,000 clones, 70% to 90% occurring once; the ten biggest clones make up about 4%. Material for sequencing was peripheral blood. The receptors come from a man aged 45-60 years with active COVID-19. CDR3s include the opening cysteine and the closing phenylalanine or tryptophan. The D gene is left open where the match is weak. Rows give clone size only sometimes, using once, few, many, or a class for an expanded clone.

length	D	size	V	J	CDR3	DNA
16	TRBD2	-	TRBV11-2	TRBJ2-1	CASSARRSGGNNEQFF	TGTGCCAGCAGCGCCCGAAGGAGCGGGGGGAACAATGAGCAGTTCTTC
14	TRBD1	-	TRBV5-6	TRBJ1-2	CASRISDRDYGYTF	TGTGCCAGCAGGATCTCCGACAGGGACTATGGCTACACCTTC
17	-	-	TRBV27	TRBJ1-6	CASSSTLPGQPNSPLHF	TGTGCCAGCAGTTCTACCTTACCCGGACAGCCTAATTCACCCCTCCACTTT
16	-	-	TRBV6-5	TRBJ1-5	CASSSTYRVSNQPQHF	TGTGCCAGCAGTTCGACATATCGCGTTAGCAATCAGCCCCAGCATTTT
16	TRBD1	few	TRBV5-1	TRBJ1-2	CASSRGQGAKNYGYTF	TGCGCCAGCAGCCGGGGACAGGGGGCTAAGAACTATGGCTACACCTTC
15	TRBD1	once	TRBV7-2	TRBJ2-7	CASSRPGTGGNEQYF	TGTGCCAGCAGCCGTCCCGGGACAGGGGGCAACGAGCAGTACTTC
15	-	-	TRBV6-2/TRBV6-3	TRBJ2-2	CASSEGGFGTGELFF	TGTGCCAGCAGCGAAGGGGGTTTTGGCACCGGGGAGCTGTTTTTT
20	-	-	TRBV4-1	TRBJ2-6	CASSQTTLQGGRSGANVLTF	TGCGCCAGCAGCCAAACTACTCTCCAGGGGGGTAGGTCTGGGGCCAACGTCCTGACTTTC
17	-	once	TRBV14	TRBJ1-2	CASSQDSFTATYYGYTF	TGTGCCAGCAGCCAAGATTCTTTCACTGCAACCTACTATGGCTACACCTTC
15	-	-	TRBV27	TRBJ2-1	CASSLEGQLYNEQFF	TGTGCCAGCAGTTTGGAGGGACAGCTATACAATGAGCAGTTCTTC